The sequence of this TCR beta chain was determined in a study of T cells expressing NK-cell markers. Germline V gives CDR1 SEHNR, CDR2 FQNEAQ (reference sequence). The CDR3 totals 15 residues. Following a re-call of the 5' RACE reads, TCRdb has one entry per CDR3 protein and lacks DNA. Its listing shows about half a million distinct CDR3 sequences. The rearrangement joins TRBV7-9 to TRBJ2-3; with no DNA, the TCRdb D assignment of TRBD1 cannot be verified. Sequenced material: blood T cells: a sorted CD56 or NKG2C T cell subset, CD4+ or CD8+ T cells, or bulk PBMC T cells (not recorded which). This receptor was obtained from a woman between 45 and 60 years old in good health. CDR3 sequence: CASSRSGTLGDTQYF.